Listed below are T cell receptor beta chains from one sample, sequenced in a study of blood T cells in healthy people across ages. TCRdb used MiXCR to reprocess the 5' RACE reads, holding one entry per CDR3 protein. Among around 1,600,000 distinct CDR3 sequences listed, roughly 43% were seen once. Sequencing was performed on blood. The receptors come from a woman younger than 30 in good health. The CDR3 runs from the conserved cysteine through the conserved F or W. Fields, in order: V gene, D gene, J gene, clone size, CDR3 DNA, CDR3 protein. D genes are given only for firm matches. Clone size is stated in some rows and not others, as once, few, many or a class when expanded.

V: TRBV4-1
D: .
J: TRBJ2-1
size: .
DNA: TGCGCCAGCAGCCATACTCCCAGGGGGGGATTCCGCTCCTACAATGAGCAGTTCTTC
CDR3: CASSHTPRGGFRSYNEQFF

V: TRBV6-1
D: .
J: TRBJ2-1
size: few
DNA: TGTGCCAGCTTACTCGGGAGCTCCTACAATGAGCAGTTCTTC
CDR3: CASLLGSSYNEQFF

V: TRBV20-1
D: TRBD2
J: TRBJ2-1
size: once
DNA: TGCAGTGCTAATAGCGGGGGGATGTATGAGCAGTTCTTC
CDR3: CSANSGGMYEQFF

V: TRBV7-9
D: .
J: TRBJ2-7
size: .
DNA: TGTGCCAGCAGCCCCGTAAGACAGACCGAGCAGTACTTC
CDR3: CASSPVRQTEQYF

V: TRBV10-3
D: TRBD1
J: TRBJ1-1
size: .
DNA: TGTGCCATCAGTGAGGCGACAGGGAGAGGGAACACTGAAGCTTTCTTT
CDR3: CAISEATGRGNTEAFF

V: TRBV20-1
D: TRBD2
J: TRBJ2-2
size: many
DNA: TGCAGTGCCGTAGCGGGGGGTCCCGGGGAGCTGTTTTTT
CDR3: CSAVAGGPGELFF

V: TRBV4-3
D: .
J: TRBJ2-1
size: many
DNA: TGCGCCAGCAGCCAAGGACGGGGGACCTACAATGAGCAGTTCTTC
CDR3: CASSQGRGTYNEQFF

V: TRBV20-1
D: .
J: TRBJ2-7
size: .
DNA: TGCAGTGCTAGAGCCGGGAACGACTACGAGCAGTACTTC
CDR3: CSARAGNDYEQYF

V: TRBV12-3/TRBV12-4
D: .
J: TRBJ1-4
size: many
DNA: TGTGCCAGCAGTTTGGCGCCTGGAGAAAAACTGTTTTTT
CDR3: CASSLAPGEKLFF

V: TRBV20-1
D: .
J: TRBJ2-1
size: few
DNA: TGCAGTGCTAGAGATTATGTACGAGCGGTTACCAATGAGCAGTTCTTC
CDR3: CSARDYVRAVTNEQFF

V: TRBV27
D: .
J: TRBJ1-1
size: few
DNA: TGTGCCAGCACCCCTGGGGGGCAGGACACTGAAGCTTTCTTT
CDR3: CASTPGGQDTEAFF

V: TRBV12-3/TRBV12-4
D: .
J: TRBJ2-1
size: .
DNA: TGTGCCAGCAGATCCAGGGGCTCCTACAATGAGCAGTTCTTC
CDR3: CASRSRGSYNEQFF